This T cell receptor beta chain was captured by sequencing in a study of response to subunit inactivated influenza vaccine. The CDR3 contains 15 residues. Germline V gives CDR1 LGHDT, CDR2 YNNKEL (reference sequence). Trimming removed 2 bases from V and 0 bases from J, with 7 bases in between. TCRdb re-analysed the RT-PCR reads in MiXCR, keeping a single row per CDR3 protein. The profile shows hundreds of thousands of distinct CDR3 sequences, under 20% of them singletons. This receptor was identified in a man in his fifties who received an inactivated influenza vaccine. The sequenced sample was PBMCs from blood, obtained more than 4 days after vaccination. The rearrangement joins TRBV3-1 to TRBJ2-2, with unresolved D. DNA for the CDR3: TGTGCCAGCAGCCAACTGACGGCGAACACCGGGGAGCTGTTTTTT. This encodes CASSQLTANTGELFF.